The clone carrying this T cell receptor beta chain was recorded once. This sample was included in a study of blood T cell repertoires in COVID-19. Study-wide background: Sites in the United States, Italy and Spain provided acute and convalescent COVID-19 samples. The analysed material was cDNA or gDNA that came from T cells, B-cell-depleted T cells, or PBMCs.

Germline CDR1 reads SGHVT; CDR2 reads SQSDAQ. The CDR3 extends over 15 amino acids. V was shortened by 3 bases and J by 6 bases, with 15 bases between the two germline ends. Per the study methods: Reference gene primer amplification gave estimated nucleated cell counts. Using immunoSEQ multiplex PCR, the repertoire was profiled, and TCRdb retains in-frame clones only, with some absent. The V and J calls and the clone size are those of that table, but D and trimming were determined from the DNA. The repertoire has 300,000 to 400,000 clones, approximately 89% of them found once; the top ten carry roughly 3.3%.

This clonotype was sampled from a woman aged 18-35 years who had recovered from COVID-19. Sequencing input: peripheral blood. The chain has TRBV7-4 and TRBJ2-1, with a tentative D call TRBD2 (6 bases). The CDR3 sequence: CASSFGGGFRNEQFF. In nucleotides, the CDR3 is TGTGCCAGCAGCTTTGGGGGAGGCTTCCGCAATGAGCAGTTCTTC. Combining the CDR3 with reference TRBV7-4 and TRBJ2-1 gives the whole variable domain GAGVSQSPRYKVAKRGRDVALRCDSISGHVTLYWYRQTLGQGSEVLTYSQSDAQRDKSGRPSGRFSAERPERSVSTLKIQRTEQGDSAVYLCASSFGGGFRNEQFFGPGTRLTVL.